This TCR beta chain was recorded in a study of blood T cell repertoires in COVID-19. Study in general: Sites in the United States, Italy and Spain provided acute and convalescent COVID-19 samples.

Assay used: immunoSEQ multiplex PCR; TCRdb lists only in-frame clones, some missing. The table lists some 370,000 clones, 80% to 90% of them singletons. Looked up from germline, CDR1 is SGHNT and CDR2 is YYREEE (reference sequence). The V gene lost 0 bases and the J gene lost 7 bases, with 10 bases spanning the gap. The CDR3 has 13 amino acids. This chain uses TRBV5-4 with TRBJ1-2; D uncertain. The sequencing input was peripheral blood. This clonotype was obtained from a middle-aged man with acute or convalescent COVID-19. Here the CDR3 reads CASSLADKPGYTF. For the CDR3, the DNA is TGTGCCAGCAGCTTGGCAGACAAGCCTGGCTACACCTTC. The full variable domain, in which reference TRBV5-4 and TRBJ1-2 provide the parts outside the CDR3, is ETGVTQSPTHLIKTRGQQVTLRCSSQSGHNTVSWYQQALGQGPQFIFQYYREEENGRGNFPPRFSGLQFPNYSSELNVNALELDDSALYLCASSLADKPGYTFGSGTRLTVV.